This entry lists 16 T cell receptor beta chains sequenced from one sample in a study of cytomegalovirus exposure and HLA in healthy donors (dated by TCRdb to 2015 to 2018). Library construction relied on the immunoSEQ multiplex PCR assay. The source is immuneACCESS, and TCRdb retained only in-frame sequences with V and J called. Part of the clones is not carried over; for the studies checked, unresolved V genes explain less than half of this, and the remainder is unexplained. The sample table contains 200,000 or so clones; only one count was recorded for more than 65% of them. The top ten hold under 15% of the sample. Input material: PBMCs. These receptor sequences come from a woman in her 30s in good health and CMV-seropositive.

This chain links TRBV10-3 with TRBJ2-7; D is undetermined. The germline V and J ends were trimmed by 10 bases and 5 bases, with 21 bases remaining between them. The CDR3 extends over 14 amino acids. From germline, CDR1 is ENHRY and CDR2 SYGVKD. CDR3 DNA sequence: TGTGCCACGAGAACACCGGGTTCGGTGGACGAGCAGTACTTC. It encodes CATRTPGSVDEQYF.

The J gene is TRBJ2-1, the V gene TRBV5-5; tentatively, D is TRBD2 (6 bases). There are 17 residues in the CDR3. Deletions cut 2 bases from V and 0 bases from J, with 15 bases between. Germline V gives CDR1 SGHKS, CDR2 YYEKEE (reference sequence). The CDR3 nucleotides are TGTGCCAGCAGCTTTACGGGAGCGGCCGCCTCCTACAATGAGCAGTTCTTC. This translates into CASSFTGAAASYNEQFF.

The gene calls are TRBV6-1 and TRBJ2-6, with D possibly TRBD1 on 6 matching bases. The CDR3 extends over 16 amino acids. Between the trimmed V and J ends, which lost 3 bases and 3 bases, there was a span of 12 bases. The germline CDR1 and CDR2 sequences are MNHNS and SASEGT. The CDR3 protein is CASSDYRADGANVLTF. CDR3 bases: TGTGCCAGCAGTGATTACAGGGCGGATGGGGCCAACGTCCTGACTTTC.

This clone was detected only once. This rearrangement joins TRBV7-9 to TRBJ2-7, with no clear D. V was shortened by 1 base and J by 2 bases, with 6 bases between the two germline ends. Per the germline V gene, CDR1 is SEHNR and CDR2 is FQNEAQ (reference sequence). The CDR3 runs 13 residues. CDR3 in DNA: TGTGCCAGCAGCTTAGGAAGAGCCTACGAGCAGTACTTC. This gives the protein CASSLGRAYEQYF. The whole variable domain, remainder taken from reference TRBV7-9 and TRBJ2-7, is DTGVSQNPRHKITKRGQNVTFRCDPISEHNRLYWYRQTLGQGPEFLTYFQNEAQLEKSRLLSDRFSAERPKGSFSTLEIQRTEQGDSAMYLCASSLGRAYEQYFGPGTRLTVT.

This clone is a singleton in its sample. The genes are TRBV5-6 and TRBJ2-7; D remains unclear. Germline assignment: CDR1 SGHDT and CDR2 YYEEEE. The V end lost 3 bases, the J end lost 2 bases, and 21 bases lay between the germline ends. This CDR3 contains 17 residues. This chain's CDR3 is CASSSILIGFRTYEQYF. The CDR3 region has the DNA TGTGCCAGCAGCTCAATTCTCATCGGGTTTAGGACCTACGAGCAGTACTTC.

A few counts support this clone. CDR3 sequence: CASSKDTDEQYF. CDR3 DNA: TGTGCCAGCAGTAAGGACACCGACGAGCAGTACTTC. This rearrangement joins TRBV6-1 to TRBJ2-7; perhaps TRBD1 as D (5 bases). Germline V gene data show CDR1 as MNHNS and CDR2 as SASEGT. CDR3 size: 12 residues. The V end lost 5 bases, the J end lost 5 bases, and 10 bases lay between the germline ends.

CDR3 sequence (DNA): TGTGCCAGCCAAGGGCGGACAGGGGTTCATGGCTACACCTTC. Its protein is CASQGRTGVHGYTF. The chain couples TRBV28 to TRBJ1-2; TRBD1 matches at 9 bases. From germline, CDR1 is MDHEN and CDR2 SYDVKM. V shed 8 bases and J 6 bases; nucleotides not matched to a gene: 10. CDR3 length: 14 amino acids.

V and J are TRBV6-1 and TRBJ2-6; D may be TRBD2 (6 bases). Germline-derived CDR1 and CDR2 are MNHNS and SASEGT. This CDR3 comprises 16 residues. V gave up 2 bases and J gave up 0 bases, with 8 bases separating them. Written as DNA, the CDR3 is TGTGCCAGCAGTGAACGGGGGAGCTCTGGGGCCAACGTCCTGACTTTC. This sequence encodes CASSERGSSGANVLTF.

The J gene is TRBJ2-2, the V gene TRBV2; 7 bases map to TRBD1. The CDR3 length is 16 residues. J lost 6 bases, V lost 5 bases, and 12 bases had no gene match. Looked up from germline, CDR1 is SNHLY and CDR2 is FYNNEI. The CDR3 loop is CASSPRQGNVPGELFF. CDR3 nucleotide sequence: TGTGCCAGCAGTCCGAGACAGGGTAATGTTCCCGGGGAGCTGTTTTTT. Variable domain in full (rest from reference TRBV2 and TRBJ2-2): EPEVTQTPSHQVTQMGQEVILRCVPISNHLYFYWYRQILGQKVEFLVSFYNNEISEKSEIFDDQFSVERPDGSNFTLKIRSTKLEDSAMYFCASSPRQGNVPGELFFGEGSRLTVL.

The gene calls are TRBV6-5 and TRBJ1-1, with 8 bases identical to TRBD1. This CDR3 comprises 14 residues. The V gene end was trimmed by 6 bases and the J gene end by 1 base; junction bases not matched to a gene: 4. Germline V gene sequence: CDR1 MNHEY, CDR2 SVGAGI. CDR3 amino acids: CASSRTGTNTEAFF. The CDR3 DNA reads TGTGCCAGCAGCAGGACAGGGACGAACACTGAAGCTTTCTTT.

This chain connects TRBV6-5 to TRBJ1-1, with 7 positions matching TRBD1. This CDR3 is 15 amino acids long. J lost 7 bases, V lost 8 bases, and 16 bases had no gene match. Germline V CDR1 and CDR2: MNHEY, SVGAGI. The CDR3 DNA reads TGTGCCAGCTACCGTATGACAGGGCTCCCCCGTGAAGCTTTCTTT. Its translation is CASYRMTGLPREAFF.

The chain couples TRBV27 to TRBJ2-1; 12 nucleotides align to TRBD2. CDR3 length equals 16 residues. Germline CDR1 and CDR2: MNHEY and SMNVEV (reference sequence). Trimming removed 5 bases from V and 8 bases from J; junction bases left unmatched: 10. The CDR3 spells CASSALTSGSLYEQFF. CDR3 DNA: TGTGCCAGCAGTGCCTTGACTAGCGGGAGTCTCTATGAGCAGTTCTTC.

The chain employs TRBV6-6 and TRBJ2-2; D not resolved. This CDR3 region has 12 residues. Trimming left V 5 bases short and J 7 bases short, with 8 bases between. Germline assignment: CDR1 MNHNY and CDR2 SVGAGI (reference sequence). The CDR3 coding sequence is TGTGCCAGCAGTACCACAGTCGGGGAGCTGTTTTTT. Its translation: CASSTTVGELFF.

This clone was found a few times. V usage is TRBV27 and J usage is TRBJ1-2; a weak D match, TRBD1 (5 bases). The V gene's germline CDR1 is MNHEY and CDR2 SMNVEV (reference sequence). V was shortened by 10 bases and J by 8 bases, with 17 bases between the two germline ends. This CDR3 comprises 12 residues. As DNA, the CDR3 is TGTGCCACACGGACTTGGGGGGACGGCTACACCTTC. Its protein product is CATRTWGDGYTF.

This clone has just a few counts. This chain uses TRBV4-1 with TRBJ1-3, with TRBD1 matching 8 bases. V gave up 5 bases and J gave up 4 bases; unmatched junction bases: 7. This CDR3 region has 15 residues. Per the germline V gene, CDR1 is MGHRA and CDR2 is YSYEKL. Written as DNA, the CDR3 is TGCGCCAGCAGCGACAGGGGAAGCGCAGGAAACACCATATATTTT. Protein product: CASSDRGSAGNTIYF.

The chain is built from TRBV4-2 and TRBJ2-3; 7 bases match TRBD2. Germline V gene data show CDR1 as LGHNA and CDR2 as YNFKEQ. The length of the CDR3 is 15 residues. Germline trimming cut 6 bases from V and 2 bases from J; bases unmatched to any gene: 8. The CDR3 here is CASRPTSVDTDTQYF. The CDR3 DNA is TGTGCCAGCAGGCCAACTAGCGTCGACACAGATACGCAGTATTTT.